This T cell receptor (beta chain) was identified during a study of OX40 agonist ivuxolimab in advanced cancers. CDR3 size: 16 residues. Germline-derived CDR1 and CDR2 are KGHSH and LQKENI. V dropped 3 bases and J dropped 6; count of bases not matched to a gene: 10. Profiling relied on immunoSEQ multiplex PCR, and the TCRdb table lists in-frame clones only, not all of them. Found here are about 58,000 clones, roughly 88% of them singletons; the top ten hold under 3.5%. The TCR was taken from an adult with an advanced solid tumor such as melanoma, head and neck, liver or kidney cancer. The sample in question was CD4+ or CD8+ T cells sorted from blood, obtained in a trial of the OX40 agonist ivuxolimab. V usage is TRBV18 and J usage is TRBJ2-7, with 11 bases fitting TRBD1. The CDR3 loop reads CASSPISGTGGGEQYF. Written as DNA, the CDR3 is TGTGCCAGCTCACCCATTTCCGGGACAGGGGGTGGCGAGCAGTACTTC.